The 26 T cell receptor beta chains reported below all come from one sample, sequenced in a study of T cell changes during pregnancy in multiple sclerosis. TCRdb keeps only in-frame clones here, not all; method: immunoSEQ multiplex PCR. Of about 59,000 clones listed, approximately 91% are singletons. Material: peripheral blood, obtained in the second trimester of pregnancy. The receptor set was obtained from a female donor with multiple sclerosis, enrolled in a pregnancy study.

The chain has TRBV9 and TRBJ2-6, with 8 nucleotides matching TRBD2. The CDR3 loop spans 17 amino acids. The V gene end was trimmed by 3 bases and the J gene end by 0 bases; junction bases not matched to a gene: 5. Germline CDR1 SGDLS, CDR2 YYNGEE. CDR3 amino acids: CASSARGAGSGANVLTF. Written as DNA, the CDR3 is TGTGCCAGCAGCGCGCGGGGGGCCGGCTCTGGGGCCAACGTCCTGACTTTC.

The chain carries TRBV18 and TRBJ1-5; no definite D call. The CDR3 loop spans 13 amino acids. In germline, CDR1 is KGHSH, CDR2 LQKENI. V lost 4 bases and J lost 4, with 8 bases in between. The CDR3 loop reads CASSHDSNQPQHF. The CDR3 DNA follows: TGTGCCAGCTCACACGACTCAAATCAGCCCCAGCATTTT.

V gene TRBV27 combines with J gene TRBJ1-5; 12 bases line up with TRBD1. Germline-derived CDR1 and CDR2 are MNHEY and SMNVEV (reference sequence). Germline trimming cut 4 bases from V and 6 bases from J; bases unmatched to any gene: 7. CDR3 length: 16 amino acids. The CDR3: CASSSGTGGYFQPQHF. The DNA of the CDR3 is TGTGCCAGCAGTTCCGGGACAGGGGGCTATTTTCAGCCCCAGCATTTT.

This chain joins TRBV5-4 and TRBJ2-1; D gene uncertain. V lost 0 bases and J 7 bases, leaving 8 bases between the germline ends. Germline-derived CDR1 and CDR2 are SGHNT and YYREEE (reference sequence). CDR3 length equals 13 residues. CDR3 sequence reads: CASSLAYENEQFF. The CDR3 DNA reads TGTGCCAGCAGCTTGGCCTATGAGAATGAGCAGTTCTTC.

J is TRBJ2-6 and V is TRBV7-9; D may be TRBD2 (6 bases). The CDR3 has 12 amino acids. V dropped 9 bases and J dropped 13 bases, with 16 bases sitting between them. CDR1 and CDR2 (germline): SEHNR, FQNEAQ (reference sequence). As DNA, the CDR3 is TGTGCCAGTACCGAACGGGGGTTTGTCCTGACTTTC. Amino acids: CASTERGFVLTF.

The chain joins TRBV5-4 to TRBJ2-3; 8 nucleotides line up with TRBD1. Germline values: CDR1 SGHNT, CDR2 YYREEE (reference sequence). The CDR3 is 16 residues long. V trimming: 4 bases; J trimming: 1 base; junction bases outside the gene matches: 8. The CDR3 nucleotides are TGTGCCAGCAGCCTAAAGACAGGGGCGGGCACAGATACGCAGTATTTT. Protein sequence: CASSLKTGAGTDTQYF.

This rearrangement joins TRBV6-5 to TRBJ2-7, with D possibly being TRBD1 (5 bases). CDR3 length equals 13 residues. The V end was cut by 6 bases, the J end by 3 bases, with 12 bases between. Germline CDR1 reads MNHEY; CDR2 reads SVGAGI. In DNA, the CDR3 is TGTGCCAGCAGCCTTGGACATTACTACGAGCAGTACTTC. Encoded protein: CASSLGHYYEQYF.

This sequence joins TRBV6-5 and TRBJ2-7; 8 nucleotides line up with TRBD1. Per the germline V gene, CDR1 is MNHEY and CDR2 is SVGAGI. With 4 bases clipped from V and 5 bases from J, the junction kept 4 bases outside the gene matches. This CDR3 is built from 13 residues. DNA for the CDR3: TGTGCCAGCAGTTGGCAGGGGGCCGACGAGCAGTACTTC. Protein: CASSWQGADEQYF.

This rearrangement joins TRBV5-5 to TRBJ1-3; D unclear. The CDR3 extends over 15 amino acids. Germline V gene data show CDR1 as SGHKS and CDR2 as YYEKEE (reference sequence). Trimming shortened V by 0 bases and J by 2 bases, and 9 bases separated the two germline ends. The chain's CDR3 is CASSLGSGAGNTIYF. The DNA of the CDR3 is TGTGCCAGCAGCTTGGGGTCCGGGGCTGGAAACACCATATATTTT.

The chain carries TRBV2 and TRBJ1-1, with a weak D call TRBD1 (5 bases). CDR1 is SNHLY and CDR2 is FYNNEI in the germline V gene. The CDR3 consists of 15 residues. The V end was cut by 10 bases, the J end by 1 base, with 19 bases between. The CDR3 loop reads CATTRAGVGNTEAFF. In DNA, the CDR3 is TGTGCCACCACACGGGCGGGGGTGGGGAACACTGAAGCTTTCTTT.

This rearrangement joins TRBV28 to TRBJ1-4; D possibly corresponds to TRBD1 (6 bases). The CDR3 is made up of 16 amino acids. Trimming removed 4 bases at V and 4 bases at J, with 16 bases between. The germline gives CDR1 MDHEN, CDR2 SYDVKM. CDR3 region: CASSSHSTGRNEKLFF. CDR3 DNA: TGTGCCAGCAGTTCCCACTCGACAGGCCGTAATGAAAAACTGTTTTTT.

CDR3 in DNA: TGTGCCAGCAGTGAAGCGCCGGGAATCCAAGAGACCCAGTACTTC. This codes for CASSEAPGIQETQYF. This chain links TRBV6-1 with TRBJ2-5, with D perhaps TRBD2 (5 bases). V was trimmed by 0 bases and J by 1 base, leaving 9 bases between them. The CDR3 length is 15 residues. Per the germline V gene, CDR1 is MNHNS and CDR2 is SASEGT.

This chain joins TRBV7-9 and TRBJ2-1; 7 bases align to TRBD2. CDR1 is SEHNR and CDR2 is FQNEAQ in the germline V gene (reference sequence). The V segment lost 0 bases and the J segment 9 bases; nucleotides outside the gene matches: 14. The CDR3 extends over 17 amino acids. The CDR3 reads CASSLALEVGGRSEQFF. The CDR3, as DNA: TGTGCCAGCAGCTTAGCGCTCGAAGTGGGGGGGAGGAGTGAGCAGTTCTTC. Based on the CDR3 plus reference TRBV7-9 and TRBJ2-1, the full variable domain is DTGVSQNPRHKITKRGQNVTFRCDPISEHNRLYWYRQTLGQGPEFLTYFQNEAQLEKSRLLSDRFSAERPKGSFSTLEIQRTEQGDSAMYLCASSLALEVGGRSEQFFGPGTRLTVL.

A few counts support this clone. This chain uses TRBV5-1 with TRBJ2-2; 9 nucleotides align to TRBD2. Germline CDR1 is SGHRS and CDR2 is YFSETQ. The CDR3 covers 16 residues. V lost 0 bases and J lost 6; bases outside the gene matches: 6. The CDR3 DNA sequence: TGCGCCAGCAGCTTGGTTGCCAGCGGGGGGTCCGGGGAGCTGTTTTTT. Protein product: CASSLVASGGSGELFF.

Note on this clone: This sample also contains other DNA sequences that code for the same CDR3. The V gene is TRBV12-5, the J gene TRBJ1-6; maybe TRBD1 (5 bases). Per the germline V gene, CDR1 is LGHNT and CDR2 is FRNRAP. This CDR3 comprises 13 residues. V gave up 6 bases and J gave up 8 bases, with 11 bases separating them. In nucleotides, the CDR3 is TGTGCTAGTGGGCTAGAAGGGGATTCACCCCTCCACTTT. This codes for CASGLEGDSPLHF.

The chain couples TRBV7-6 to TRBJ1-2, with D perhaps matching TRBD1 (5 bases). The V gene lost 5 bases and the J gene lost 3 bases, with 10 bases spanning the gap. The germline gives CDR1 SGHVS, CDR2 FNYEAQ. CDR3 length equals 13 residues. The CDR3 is CASSGGGDYGYTF. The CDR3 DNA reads TGTGCCAGCAGCGGGGGGGGAGACTATGGCTACACCTTC.

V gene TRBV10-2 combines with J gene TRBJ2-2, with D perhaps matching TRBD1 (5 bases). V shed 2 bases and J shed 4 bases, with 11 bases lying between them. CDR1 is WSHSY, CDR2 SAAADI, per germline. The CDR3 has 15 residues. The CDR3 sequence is CASSEGHAITGELFF. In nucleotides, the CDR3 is TGCGCCAGCAGTGAGGGACACGCTATCACCGGGGAGCTGTTTTTT.

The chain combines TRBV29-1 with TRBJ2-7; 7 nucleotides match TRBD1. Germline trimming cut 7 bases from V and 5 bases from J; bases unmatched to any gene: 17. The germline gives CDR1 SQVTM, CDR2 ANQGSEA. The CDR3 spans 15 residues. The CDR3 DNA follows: TGCAGCGCCCAGACCTCGACAGGGAGCGTCAACGAGCAGTACTTC. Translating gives CSAQTSTGSVNEQYF.

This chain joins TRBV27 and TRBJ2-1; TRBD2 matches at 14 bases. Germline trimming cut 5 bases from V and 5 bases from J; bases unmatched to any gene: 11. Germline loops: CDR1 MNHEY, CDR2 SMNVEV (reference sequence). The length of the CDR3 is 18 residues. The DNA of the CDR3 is TGTGCCAGCAGTCCGGGACTAGCGGGGGCCGGGCGGGACAATGAGCAGTTCTTC. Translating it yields CASSPGLAGAGRDNEQFF.

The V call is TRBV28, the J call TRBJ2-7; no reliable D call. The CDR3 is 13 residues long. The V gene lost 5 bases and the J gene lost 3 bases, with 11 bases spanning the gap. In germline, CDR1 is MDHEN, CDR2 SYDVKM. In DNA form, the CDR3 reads TGTGCCAGCAGTGACGGAGAACTCTACGAGCAGTACTTC. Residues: CASSDGELYEQYF.

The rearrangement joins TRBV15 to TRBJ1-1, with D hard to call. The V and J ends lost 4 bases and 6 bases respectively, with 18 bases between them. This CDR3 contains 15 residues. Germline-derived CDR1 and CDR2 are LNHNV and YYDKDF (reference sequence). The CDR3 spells CATSTSTAWLAEAFF. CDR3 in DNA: TGTGCCACCAGCACAAGCACAGCCTGGTTGGCTGAAGCTTTCTTT.

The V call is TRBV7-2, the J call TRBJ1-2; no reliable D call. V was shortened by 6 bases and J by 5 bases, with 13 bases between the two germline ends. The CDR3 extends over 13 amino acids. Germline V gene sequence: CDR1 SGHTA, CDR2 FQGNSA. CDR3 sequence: CASSRRKTYGYTF. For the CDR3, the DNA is TGTGCCAGCAGTAGACGGAAGACTTATGGCTACACCTTC. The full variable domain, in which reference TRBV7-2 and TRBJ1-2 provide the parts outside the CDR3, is GAGVSQSPSNKVTEKGKDVELRCDPISGHTALYWYRQSLGQGLEFLIYFQGNSAPDKSGLPSDRFSAERTGGSVSTLTIQRTQQEDSAVYLCASSRRKTYGYTFGSGTRLTVV.

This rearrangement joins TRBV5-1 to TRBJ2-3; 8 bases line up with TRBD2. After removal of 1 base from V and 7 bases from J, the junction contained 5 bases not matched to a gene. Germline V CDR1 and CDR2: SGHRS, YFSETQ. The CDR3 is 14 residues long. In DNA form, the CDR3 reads TGCGCCAGCAGCTTGCGCGGGGGGTGGAATACGCAGTATTTT. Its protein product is CASSLRGGWNTQYF.

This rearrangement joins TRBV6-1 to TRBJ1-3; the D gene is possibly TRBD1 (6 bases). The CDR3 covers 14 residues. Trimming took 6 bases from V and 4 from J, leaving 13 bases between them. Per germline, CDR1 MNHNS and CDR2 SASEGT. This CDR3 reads CASSVQGSGNTIYF. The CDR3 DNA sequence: TGTGCCAGCAGCGTACAGGGTTCAGGAAACACCATATATTTT.

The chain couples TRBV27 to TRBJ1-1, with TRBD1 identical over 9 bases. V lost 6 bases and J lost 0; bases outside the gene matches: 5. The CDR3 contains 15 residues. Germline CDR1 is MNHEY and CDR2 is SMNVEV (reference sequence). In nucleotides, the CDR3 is TGTGCCAGCAGCAGGACAGGGGCTATGAACACTGAAGCTTTCTTT. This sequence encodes CASSRTGAMNTEAFF.

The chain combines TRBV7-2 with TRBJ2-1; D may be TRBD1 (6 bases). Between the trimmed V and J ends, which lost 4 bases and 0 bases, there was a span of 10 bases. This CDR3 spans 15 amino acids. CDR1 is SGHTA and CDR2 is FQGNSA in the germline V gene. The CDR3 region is CASSWTESSYNEQFF. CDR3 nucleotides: TGTGCCAGCAGCTGGACAGAAAGCTCCTACAATGAGCAGTTCTTC.